This T cell receptor (beta chain) emerged from a study of CD8+ T cells in alopecia areata. Extracted RNA was reverse transcribed, and the resulting cDNA served as sequencing template. Clones were sequenced by immunoSEQ multiplex PCR, and TCRdb holds only the in-frame ones, with some missing. The table has tens of thousands of clones, approximately 96% seen once. V was clipped by 7 bases and J by 9 bases; unmatched bases: 13. Germline CDR1 and CDR2: GTSNPN and SVGIG (reference sequence). The CDR3 runs 15 residues. The chain uses TRBV30 and TRBJ2-1; TRBD2 aligns across 12 bases. Sample: CD8+ T cells sorted from blood, taken at week 0. The clonotype was recovered from a human donor with alopecia areata. The CDR3 DNA follows: TGTGCCTCTACGACTAGCGGGGGTATTCTTGGTGAGCAGTTCTTC. This translates into CASTTSGGILGEQFF. Full variable domain (rest looked up from reference TRBV30 and TRBJ2-1): SQTIHQWPATLVQPVGSPLSLECTVEGTSNPNLYWYRQAAGRGLQLLFYSVGIGQISSEVPQNLSASRPQDRQFILSSKKLLLSDSGFYLCASTTSGGILGEQFFGPGTRLTVL.